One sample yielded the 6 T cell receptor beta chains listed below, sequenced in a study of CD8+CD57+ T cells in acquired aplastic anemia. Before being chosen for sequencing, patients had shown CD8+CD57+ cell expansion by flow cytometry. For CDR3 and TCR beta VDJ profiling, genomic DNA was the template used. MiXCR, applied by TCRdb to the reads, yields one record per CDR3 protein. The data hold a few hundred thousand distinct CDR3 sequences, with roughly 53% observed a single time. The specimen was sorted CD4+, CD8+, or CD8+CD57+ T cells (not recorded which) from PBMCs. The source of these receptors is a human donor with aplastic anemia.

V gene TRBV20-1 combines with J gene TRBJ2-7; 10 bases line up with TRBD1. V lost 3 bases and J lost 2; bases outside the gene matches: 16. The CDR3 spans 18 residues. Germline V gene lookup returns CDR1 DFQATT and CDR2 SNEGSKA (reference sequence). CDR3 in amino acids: CSASPPGTGEPSPYEQYF. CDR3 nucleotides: TGCAGTGCTAGTCCCCCCGGGACAGGGGAGCCCTCTCCCTACGAGCAGTACTTC.

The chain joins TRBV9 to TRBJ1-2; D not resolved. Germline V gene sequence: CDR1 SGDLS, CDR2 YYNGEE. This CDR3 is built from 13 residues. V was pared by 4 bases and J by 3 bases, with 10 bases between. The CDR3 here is CASSLVGDYGYTF. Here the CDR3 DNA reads TGTGCCAGCAGCTTAGTCGGGGACTATGGCTACACCTTC.

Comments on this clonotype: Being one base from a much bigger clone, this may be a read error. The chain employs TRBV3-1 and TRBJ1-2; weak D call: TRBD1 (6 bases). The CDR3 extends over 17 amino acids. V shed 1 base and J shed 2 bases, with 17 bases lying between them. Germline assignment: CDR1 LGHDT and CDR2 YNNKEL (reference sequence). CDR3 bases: TGTGCCAGCAGCCAAGGTCGTGGGGGAAGGGGGAACTATGGCTACACCTTC. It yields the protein CASSQGRGGRGNYGYTF.

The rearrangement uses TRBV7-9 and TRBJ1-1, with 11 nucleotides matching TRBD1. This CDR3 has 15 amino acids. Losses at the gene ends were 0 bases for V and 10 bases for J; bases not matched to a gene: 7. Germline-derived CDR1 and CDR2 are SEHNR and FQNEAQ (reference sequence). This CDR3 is CASSLAWTGGFGAFF. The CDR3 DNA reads TGTGCCAGCAGCTTAGCGTGGACAGGGGGCTTCGGAGCTTTCTTT.

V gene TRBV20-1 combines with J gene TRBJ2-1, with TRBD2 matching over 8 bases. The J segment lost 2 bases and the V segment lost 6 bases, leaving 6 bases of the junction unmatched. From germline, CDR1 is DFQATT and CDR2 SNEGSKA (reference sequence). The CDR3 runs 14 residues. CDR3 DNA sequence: TGCAGTGCCCCCCTAGCGGGTACCTACAATGAGCAGTTCTTC. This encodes CSAPLAGTYNEQFF.

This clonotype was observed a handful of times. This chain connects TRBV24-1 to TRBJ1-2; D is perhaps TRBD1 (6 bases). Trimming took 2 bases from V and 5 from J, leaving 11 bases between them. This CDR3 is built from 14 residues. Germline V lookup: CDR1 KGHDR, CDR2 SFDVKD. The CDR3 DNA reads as TGTGCCACCAGTGATTCCCCAACAGGGTATGGCTACACCTTC. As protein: CATSDSPTGYGYTF.